Below, one T cell receptor (beta chain) is given with its context. This clone's antigen is unknown. The data were obtained in a study of CXCR3-negative and CXCR3-positive naive CD8 T cells (dated by TCRdb to about 2019). Turning to the overall study: In total, 130 million to 150 million TRB reads were obtained, or roughly 1.5 +/- 0.3 million reads per library. Data from under 12 donors, pooled across two independent experiments, went into the diversity and physicochemical repertoire analyses. For the TRBV-TRBJ cluster analysis, the naive subsets came from roughly 5 donors, while the memory cells came from 3 donors. What the authors observed across the whole study: Repertoire diversity was comparably high in both naive subsets but much lower in memory CD8+ T cells. Freshly isolated PBMCs were used for most assays because CXCR3 expression went down partially after cryopreservation. TRB CDR3s from CXCR3-positive naive cells showed higher hydrophobicity (lower Kidera factor 4), lower energy, and higher strength and volume indices than CXCR3-negative naive cells. Because surface CD5, which is linked to self-reactivity in mice, was comparable between the naive subsets, TCR interaction strength was also inferred from TRB CDR3 physicochemical properties. Within the same donor, TRBV-TRBJ usage looked similar between naive CXCR3-negative and CXCR3-positive cells, but memory cells had distinct patterns.

The CDR3 numbers 15 residues from cysteine through phenylalanine. DNA is not on record. Via the germline V gene, CDR1 is SGHRS and CDR2 YFSETQ. The instrument given in TCRdb is NextSeq 550. The Human TCR Profiling Kit (MiLaboratory) was used to make UMI-labeled 5' RACE TRB cDNA libraries. The full amount of extracted RNA was used for cDNA synthesis, and the full amount of resulting cDNA was used for PCR amplification. Libraries were prepared in parallel with an identical number of PCR cycles. The published analysis was carried out like this. With a minimum of two reads required per UMI, MIGEC and MiXCR pulled out about 50,000 +/- 10,000 unique UMI-labeled TRB cDNA molecules from each library. On average, each library contained approximately 40,000 +/- 10,000 functional in-frame TRB CDR3 nucleotide clonotypes without stop codons. After downsampling to 5000 UMI-labeled TRB molecules per sample, diversity metrics such as normalized Shannon-Wiener and Chao1 were calculated in VDJtools. VDJtools computed clonotype-size-weighted physicochemical properties of the central five CDR3 residues: interaction energy, strength, volume and Kidera factor 4. Through TCRdb reprocessing, the reads give one entry per CDR3 protein sequence; DNA is omitted. The V and J calls and clone size come from TCRdb's table, not from the authors' own analysis. This sample's listing comprises over 150,000 distinct CDR3 sequences. The ten largest account for approximately 0.5% of the sample.

For every CD8+ T cell subset, some 310,000 cells were flow-sorted straight into RLT lysis buffer, and each subset was sorted in triplicate. To exclude memory contaminants, naive CD8+ T cells were stringently defined as CD45RO-CCR7+CD27+CD95-. Peripheral blood mononuclear cells were isolated from buffy coats using standard density gradient centrifugation. A FACSAria III was used to flow-sort naive CD8+ T cells into CXCR3-negative and CXCR3-positive populations. An RNeasy Mini Kit was used to extract total RNA from the sorted cells. Sequencing input: naive CXCR3+ CD8+ T cells from blood. In the paper's terms, the cell subset or site label means: CD45RO-CCR7+CD27+CD95- naive CD8+ T cells expressing CXCR3 (TNR3+). The sequence was obtained from a human donor in good health. Some clones in this sample may be carry-over from other donors' samples. The V gene is TRBV5-1 and the J gene is TRBJ2-2. CDR3 protein: CASSLAVQNTGELFF.